Below, 25 T cell receptor beta chains from the same sample are listed, as sequenced in a study of post-analysis software for immune sequencing data. The authors incorporated unique molecular identifiers into the TCR beta cDNA libraries. TCRdb called the PCR reads again in MiXCR, with one record for every CDR3 protein. Of 750,000 to 950,000 distinct CDR3 sequences listed, roughly half are singletons. Their antigen targets remain unknown. Study conclusions and caveats: Patients used several TRBV segments, including TRBV5-6, TRBV5-1 and TRBV20-1, more often than controls.

Sequencing input: blood. These receptors were taken from a girl aged 5 to 17 with multiple sclerosis.

This chain links TRBV29-1 with TRBJ2-1; perhaps D is TRBD1 or TRBD2 (5 bases each). V shed 8 bases and J shed 5 bases, with 19 bases lying between them. The V gene's germline CDR1 is SQVTM and CDR2 ANQGSEA. The CDR3 runs 14 residues. CDR3 bases: TGCAGCCAGGCATCGACGGGACCTAACAATGAGCAGTTCTTC. Amino acids: CSQASTGPNNEQFF.

V is TRBV5-5 and J is TRBJ1-1, with D possibly TRBD1 on 5 matching bases. This CDR3 contains 18 residues. Germline V gives CDR1 SGHKS, CDR2 YYEKEE (reference sequence). Trimming removed 2 bases from V and 0 bases from J, with 20 bases in between. Here the CDR3 DNA reads TGTGCCAGCAGCTTCTTTCCGGGACCGAACCTCATGAACACTGAAGCTTTCTTT. This encodes CASSFFPGPNLMNTEAFF.

The rearrangement uses TRBV5-1 and TRBJ2-7; 7 bases line up with TRBD2. V dropped 4 bases and J dropped 2; count of bases not matched to a gene: 9. Germline V gene lookup returns CDR1 SGHRS and CDR2 YFSETQ. The CDR3 spans 15 residues. CDR3 coding DNA: TGCGCCAGCAGCAGCAGTGGGAGGGGAACCTACGAGCAGTACTTC. Residues: CASSSSGRGTYEQYF. Combining the CDR3 with reference TRBV5-1 and TRBJ2-7 gives the whole variable domain KAGVTQTPRYLIKTRGQQVTLSCSPISGHRSVSWYQQTPGQGLQFLFEYFSETQRNKGNFPGRFSGRQFSNSRSEMNVSTLELGDSALYLCASSSSGRGTYEQYFGPGTRLTVT.

The genes are TRBV28 and TRBJ2-4; 11 bases are shared with TRBD1. The DNA end favors TRBJ2-7, so the J call may be wrong. Germline values: CDR1 MDHEN, CDR2 SYDVKM. This CDR3 has 16 amino acids. The CDR3 loop is CASSSPRDRGTYEQYF. As DNA, the CDR3 is TGTGCCAGCAGTTCCCCCCGGGACAGGGGGACCTACGAGCAGTACTTC.

The chain uses TRBV12-3 or TRBV12-4 and TRBJ2-5; either TRBD1 or TRBD2 may supply D (5 bases each). V was shortened by 6 bases and J by 2 bases, with 19 bases between the two germline ends. The CDR3 spans 16 residues. The CDR3: CASSGLGAGLQETQYF. The CDR3 coding sequence is TGTGCCAGCAGCGGACTCGGGGCAGGGCTTCAAGAGACCCAGTACTTC.

This clonotype has more than one count but fewer than ten. The DNA for the CDR3 is TGCGCCAGCACCCTCGCCACTGGGGAGCAAGAGACCCAGTACTTC. It translates to CASTLATGEQETQYF. V gene TRBV5-1 combines with J gene TRBJ2-5, with TRBD2 as a possible D gene (5 bases). CDR3 length equals 15 residues. From germline, CDR1 is SGHRS and CDR2 YFSETQ. The ends were cut back, 6 bases at V and 2 bases at J, with 17 bases in the middle.

This chain connects TRBV7-9 to TRBJ1-4; 8 bases map to TRBD1. V gave up 3 bases and J gave up 0 bases; unmatched junction bases: 3. The CDR3 covers 16 residues. Germline CDR1 and CDR2: SEHNR and FQNEAQ (reference sequence). CDR3 DNA: TGTGCCAGCAGCTTGGGACAGGAGACAACTAATGAAAAACTGTTTTTT. This gives the protein CASSLGQETTNEKLFF.

The chain is built from TRBV20-1 and TRBJ2-7; 14 positions match TRBD2. The CDR3 spans 15 residues. The germline gives CDR1 DFQATT, CDR2 SNEGSKA (reference sequence). After removal of 0 bases from V and 5 bases from J, the junction contained 3 bases not matched to a gene. CDR3 coding DNA: TGCAGTGCTAGAGATGCGACTAGCGGGAGGGACGAGCAGTACTTC. Translated: CSARDATSGRDEQYF.

This CDR3 reads CASSLESSKEYEQFF. The CDR3 DNA reads as TGCGCCAGCAGCTTGGAGTCCAGTAAGGAATATGAGCAGTTCTTC. The V gene is TRBV5-1, the J gene TRBJ2-1; no firm D call. The CDR3 totals 15 residues. V was trimmed by 0 bases and J by 8 bases, leaving 15 bases between them. CDR1 is SGHRS and CDR2 is YFSETQ in the germline V gene.

The rearrangement uses TRBV11-1 and TRBJ1-1, with 9 bases lining up with TRBD1. This CDR3 is built from 14 residues. Germline lookup yields CDR1 SGHAT and CDR2 FQDESV (reference sequence). The ends lost 5 bases at V and 5 bases at J; junction bases unmatched: 6. The CDR3 here is CASSQGQGWTEAFF. The CDR3, as DNA: TGTGCCAGCAGCCAGGGACAGGGATGGACTGAAGCTTTCTTT.

The V and J genes are TRBV10-3 and TRBJ2-1, with TRBD2 matching 10 bases. V shed 6 bases, J shed 6 bases, and the junction held 8 bases outside the gene matches. CDR3 length: 15 amino acids. Germline CDR1 and CDR2: ENHRY and SYGVKD. The CDR3 DNA reads as TGTGCCATCAGGACCTCCAGCGGGGGGGCCAATGAGCAGTTCTTC. This sequence encodes CAIRTSSGGANEQFF.

The chain is built from TRBV20-1 and TRBJ2-7; D is unresolved. The CDR3 is 12 residues long. V lost 1 base, J lost 5 bases, and 9 bases lay in between. From germline, CDR1 is DFQATT and CDR2 SNEGSKA (reference sequence). CDR3 DNA: TGCAGTGCTAGAGGCTTGACTCACGAGCAGTACTTC. Its protein product is CSARGLTHEQYF.

The count of this clonotype is one. CDR3 in DNA: TGCAGTGCTAGACCCTATATTATGGGTACCTATGGCTACACCTTC. Its translation is CSARPYIMGTYGYTF. This chain joins TRBV20-1 and TRBJ1-2; no definite D call. Germline V lookup: CDR1 DFQATT, CDR2 SNEGSKA (reference sequence). The CDR3 extends over 15 amino acids. V was cut by 2 bases and J by 4 bases, with 17 bases left in between.

This sequence joins TRBV5-1 and TRBJ2-4, with TRBD1 as a possible D gene (5 bases). The V gene lost 1 base and the J gene lost 7 bases, with 12 bases spanning the gap. This CDR3 is 14 amino acids long. Germline assignment: CDR1 SGHRS and CDR2 YFSETQ. CDR3 sequence (DNA): TGCGCCAGCAGCTTGCAGGGCCCCGAGAACATTCAGTACTTC. As protein: CASSLQGPENIQYF.

V and J are TRBV6-2 or TRBV6-3 and TRBJ2-5, with 8 bases matching TRBD1. V was clipped by 6 bases and J by 4 bases; unmatched bases: 4. Germline V CDR1 and CDR2: MNHEY, SVGEGT. The CDR3 has 13 residues. CDR3 residues: CASRPDRAETQYF. DNA of the CDR3: TGTGCCAGCAGACCGGACAGGGCAGAGACCCAGTACTTC.

The table lists this clonotype with a few counts. CDR3 sequence reads: CASSLAPGRGYTF. DNA for the CDR3: TGTGCCAGCAGCTTAGCCCCGGGAAGAGGCTACACCTTC. The chain couples TRBV11-1 to TRBJ1-2, with D hard to call. The germline V gene has CDR1 SGHAT and CDR2 FQDESV (reference sequence). The CDR3 is 13 amino acids. Trimming left V 0 bases short and J 8 bases short, with 10 bases between.

The V and J genes are TRBV20-1 and TRBJ2-5; D possibly uses TRBD1 or TRBD2 (6 bases each). Germline V lookup: CDR1 DFQATT, CDR2 SNEGSKA (reference sequence). The CDR3 has 11 amino acids. V was pared by 2 bases and J by 11 bases, with 12 bases between. CDR3 in amino acids: CSARRGTPQYF. Written as DNA, the CDR3 is TGCAGTGCTAGACGGGGGACACCGCAGTACTTC.

The chain recombines TRBV29-1 with TRBJ1-1; D gene uncertain. Deletions cut 6 bases from V and 2 bases from J, with 16 bases between. The length of the CDR3 is 14 residues. CDR1 is SQVTM, CDR2 ANQGSEA, per germline. CDR3 DNA sequence: TGCAGCGTCGACCCGAGGACGGAAAACACTGAAGCTTTCTTT. Its protein product is CSVDPRTENTEAFF.

The chain employs TRBV4-2 and TRBJ2-7; 7 nucleotides match TRBD2. The CDR3 totals 15 residues. The trim removed 1 base at V and 2 bases at J, leaving 5 bases unmatched. Germline V lookup: CDR1 LGHNA, CDR2 YNFKEQ. DNA for the CDR3: TGTGCCAGCAGCCAAGTGGCGGGAGTCACCTACGAGCAGTACTTC. It yields the protein CASSQVAGVTYEQYF.

The gene calls are TRBV7-9 and TRBJ1-2, with D unresolved. Looked up from germline, CDR1 is SEHNR and CDR2 is FQNEAQ (reference sequence). V lost 3 bases and J lost 7, with 9 bases in between. The CDR3 consists of 12 residues. The CDR3 nucleotides read TGTGCCAGCAGCTTTCCTGGCGTTGGCTACACCTTC. Protein: CASSFPGVGYTF.

The gene calls are TRBV7-2 and TRBJ2-3; a weak D match, TRBD1 (6 bases). Per germline, CDR1 SGHTA and CDR2 FQGNSA. With 1 base removed from V and 0 bases from J, the gap between germline ends came to 8 bases. The CDR3 runs to 15 residues. Written as DNA, the CDR3 is TGTGCCAGCAGCTTAGGGACAGATAGCACAGATACGCAGTATTTT. Translation: CASSLGTDSTDTQYF.

This chain joins TRBV29-1 and TRBJ1-2, with D unresolved. The length of the CDR3 is 11 residues. In germline, CDR1 is SQVTM, CDR2 ANQGSEA. Trimming shortened V by 5 bases and J by 0 bases, and 4 bases separated the two germline ends. CDR3 protein: CSVSSNYGYTF. DNA for the CDR3: TGCAGCGTTAGTTCTAACTATGGCTACACCTTC.

The chain is built from TRBV5-6 and TRBJ2-1; a weak D match, TRBD1 (6 bases). The CDR3 sequence is 12 residues long. Germline CDR1 is SGHDT and CDR2 is YYEEEE. V lost 4 bases to trimming and J lost 12 bases, with 14 bases between them. CDR3 bases: TGTGCCAGCAGCCAGAACAGGGTGAGGCAGTTCTTC. Translating gives CASSQNRVRQFF.

This chain connects TRBV15 to TRBJ2-5; D gene ambiguous. Germline loops: CDR1 LNHNV, CDR2 YYDKDF (reference sequence). V was shortened by 0 bases and J by 1 base, with 18 bases between the two germline ends. The CDR3 runs 18 residues. CDR3: CATSRDFKGLLSQETQYF. CDR3 in DNA: TGTGCCACCAGCAGAGATTTTAAGGGTCTTTTATCCCAAGAGACCCAGTACTTC.

The chain has TRBV3-1 and TRBJ2-1; TRBD2 agrees at 9 bases. This CDR3 spans 14 amino acids. V was pared by 8 bases and J by 4 bases, with 6 bases of the junction left unmatched. Germline V gene lookup returns CDR1 LGHDT and CDR2 YNNKEL (reference sequence). CDR3 residues: CASARREGYNEQFF. CDR3 bases: TGTGCCAGCGCAAGGCGGGAGGGTTACAATGAGCAGTTCTTC.